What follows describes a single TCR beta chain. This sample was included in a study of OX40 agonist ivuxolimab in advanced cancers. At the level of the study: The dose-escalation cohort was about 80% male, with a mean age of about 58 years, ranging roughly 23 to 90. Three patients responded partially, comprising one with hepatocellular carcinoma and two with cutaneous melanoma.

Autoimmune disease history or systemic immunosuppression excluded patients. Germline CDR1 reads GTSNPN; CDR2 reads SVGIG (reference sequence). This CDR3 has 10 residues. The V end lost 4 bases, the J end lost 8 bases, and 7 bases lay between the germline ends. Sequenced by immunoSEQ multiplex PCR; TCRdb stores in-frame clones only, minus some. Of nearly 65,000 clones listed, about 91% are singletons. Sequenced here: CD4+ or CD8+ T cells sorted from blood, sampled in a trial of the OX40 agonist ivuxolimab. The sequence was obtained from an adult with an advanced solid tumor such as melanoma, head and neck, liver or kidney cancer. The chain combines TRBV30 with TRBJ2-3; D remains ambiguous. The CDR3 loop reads CAWTSSTQYF. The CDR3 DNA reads TGTGCCTGGACCTCCTCTACGCAGTATTTT. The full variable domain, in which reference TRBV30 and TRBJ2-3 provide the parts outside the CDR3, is SQTIHQWPATLVQPVGSPLSLECTVEGTSNPNLYWYRQAAGRGLQLLFYSVGIGQISSEVPQNLSASRPQDRQFILSSKKLLLSDSGFYLCAWTSSTQYFGPGTRLTVL.